What follows is one T cell receptor (beta chain) and its context. Its antigen is not yet known. Base qualities are not at hand, and no much larger clone is one base apart. The sample belongs to a study of T cells in Graves' hyperthyroidism and ophthalmopathy (dated by TCRdb to between 2018 and 2020). About the study as a whole: Peripheral blood samples were taken at the time of initial diagnosis, prior to any treatment. For training and testing, the approximately 97 patients in the discovery cohort were randomly divided in a 7:3 ratio. In roughly six Graves' hyperthyroidism patients, the study also compared T-cell repertoires from thyroid tissue with T-cell repertoires from blood. After blood sampling, hyperthyroidism patients were treated with methimazole at a starting dose of 30 mg daily, and ophthalmopathy patients were treated with high-dose intravenous methylprednisolone. To identify distinguishing TCR V-J signatures, a discovery cohort of 100 patients was used, comprising 43 with Graves' ophthalmopathy and approximately 58 with stable Graves' hyperthyroidism. Whether ophthalmopathy could be predicted prospectively was tested in an independent validation cohort made up of under 20 hyperthyroidism patients plus 17 patients who later progressed to ophthalmopathy. According to the paper, TCR Vbeta CDR3 sequencing was carried out on about 140 peripheral blood samples, which came from approximately 43 ophthalmopathy, 70 to 80 hyperthyroidism and 17 progressor patients. Study-level results and caveats: A model built on a 13 V-J signature distinguished ophthalmopathy from stable hyperthyroidism, reaching around 90% sensitivity and around 81% specificity in cross-validation and 80%/75% in testing. Most expanded thyroid clonotypes (frequency above 0.001) were also detected in blood, a finding suggesting that blood repertoires may reflect thyroid immune responses. No statistical method was used to fix the sample size in advance, and group allocation was not hidden from the investigators. In validation, the model predicted progression to ophthalmopathy with 55% to 71% sensitivity and approximately 78% specificity, a median of about 6 months before onset.

The TCR beta CDR3 regions were amplified from the RNA transcripts. For the first round of RT-PCR on the TCR CDR3, the HTBI primer set was used together with the Qiagen OneStep RT-PCR kit. Libraries were constructed in a second round of multiplex PCR, after which size selection and purification were performed. Paired-end sequencing of the libraries was performed with 100 bp reads on an Illumina HiSeq2000. Under the source paper's analysis protocol: SOAPnuke was used to process the raw data, throwing out any read that contained adapters or uncalled bases, had a mean Phred below 15, or lacked an exact constant-primer or identifier match. High-quality paired reads were merged using COPE v1.2.5, and each unique nucleotide sequence was defined as a clonotype. MiTCR v1.1 was used to align the clonotypes against IMGT TRBV, TRBD and TRBJ reference segments. The analysis included only V-J combinations with a frequency above 0.0001, which together covered more than 99% of the repertoires. The TCS score was defined as the ratio of F50 (clonal expansion) to E x V (chaos), calculated using BLOSUM62-based TCRdist between CDR3 peptides within each V-J. Welch's t-statistics and random forest reduced approximately 520 V-J features to about 13, which were used in a naive Bayes classifier (R e1071). Starting from the raw public reads, TCRdb applied fastp trimming at Q25, assembled clones with MiXCR and retained in-frame beta chains. When rows share a CDR3 protein, they turn into one entry using the most common DNA and genes. The V and J calls and clone size come from TCRdb's table, not from the authors' own analysis. This sample has under 250,000 distinct CDR3 sequences in its table, and approximately 23% of those were observed once. The ten largest account for approximately 35% of the sample.

Per the germline V gene (reference sequence), DFQATT is the CDR1 and SNEGSKA is the CDR2. Reading from cysteine to phenylalanine, the CDR3 counts 13 amino acids. The read is trimmed to its CDR3 DNA, 39 bases read in frame from base 1. From V the trimming removes 2 bases and from J it removes 11 bases, while the gene matches leave 10 bases of the junction unaccounted for. In the ophthalmopathy patients, disease was moderately to severely active, with a Clinical Activity Score of 3 or more, a NOSPECS grade of 4 or more, and a duration of less than 3 months. Exclusion was applied to patients with uncontrolled infections, other autoimmune diseases, pregnancy or lactation. Diagnoses relied on clinical symptoms, serum thyroxine and TRAb, thyroid ultrasound and orbital computed tomography. Ficoll-Paque density gradient centrifugation was used to isolate PBMCs from around 10 ml of fresh peripheral blood. Total RNA was extracted with Trizol reagent, and quality was checked on an Agilent 2100 Bioanalyzer.

The rearranged chain carries TRBV20-1 and TRBJ2-7; TRBD2 aligns with 9 central bases. The origin of this receptor is a woman aged 35 to 49 with Graves' ophthalmopathy. Material: blood. The encoded CDR3 is CSARPNIAGEEYF. The sequence in DNA is TGCAGTGCTAGACCCAACATAGCGGGAGAGGAGTACTTC.